This TCR beta chain was found in a study of blood T cells in healthy people across ages. This clonotype appeared many times. CDR3 length equals 14 residues. Germline V gene lookup returns CDR1 DFQATT and CDR2 SNEGSKA (reference sequence). Trimming cost V 0 bases and J 2 bases, with 9 bases left between them. With a J-beta primer mix and a sample-barcoded 5' primer, a second PCR ran about 7 to 12 cycles. One entry per CDR3 protein results from TCRdb running MiXCR on the 5' RACE reads. The sample includes over 500,000 distinct CDR3 sequences, more than 45% seen only once; the top ten take about 13%. The chain has TRBV20-1 and TRBJ2-3; TRBD2 is a possible D gene (5 bases). The sequenced sample consisted of blood. This TCR was sampled from a woman aged 80 or older in good health. CDR3 protein: CSARDSLATDTQYF. For the CDR3, the DNA is TGCAGTGCTAGAGATTCGCTAGCCACAGATACGCAGTATTTT.